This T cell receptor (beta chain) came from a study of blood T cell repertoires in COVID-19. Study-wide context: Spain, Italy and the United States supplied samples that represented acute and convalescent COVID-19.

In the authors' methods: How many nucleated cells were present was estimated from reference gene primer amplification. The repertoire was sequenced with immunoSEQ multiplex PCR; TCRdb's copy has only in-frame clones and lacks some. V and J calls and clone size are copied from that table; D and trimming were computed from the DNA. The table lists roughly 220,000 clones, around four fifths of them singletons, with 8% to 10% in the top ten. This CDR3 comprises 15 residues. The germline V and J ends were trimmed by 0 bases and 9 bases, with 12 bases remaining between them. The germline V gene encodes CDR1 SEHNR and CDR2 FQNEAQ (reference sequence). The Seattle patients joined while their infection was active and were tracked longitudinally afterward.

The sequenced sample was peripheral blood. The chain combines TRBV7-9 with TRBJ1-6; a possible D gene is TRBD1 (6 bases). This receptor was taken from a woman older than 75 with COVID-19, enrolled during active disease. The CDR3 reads CASSLAQGNGSPLHF. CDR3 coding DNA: TGTGCCAGCAGCTTAGCGCAGGGGAACGGTTCACCCCTCCACTTT.